This TCR beta chain was sequenced for a study of T cell changes during pregnancy in multiple sclerosis. Germline CDR1 and CDR2: GTSNPN and SVGIG (reference sequence). This CDR3 contains 15 residues. V gave up 2 bases and J gave up 2 bases; unmatched junction bases: 8. Method: immunoSEQ multiplex PCR; TCRdb's copy keeps in-frame clones and lacks some. The sample holds 35,000 to 50,000 clones, roughly 92% seen once. Sequencing used CD4+ T cells from peripheral blood mononuclear cells, obtained in the first trimester of pregnancy. The sequence was obtained from a female donor with multiple sclerosis, enrolled in a pregnancy study. The chain links TRBV30 to TRBJ2-5; 7 bases are shared with TRBD1. The CDR3, as DNA: TGTGCCTGGAGTCTGGAGACAGGGCGACAAGAGACCCAGTACTTC. Its protein product is CAWSLETGRQETQYF.